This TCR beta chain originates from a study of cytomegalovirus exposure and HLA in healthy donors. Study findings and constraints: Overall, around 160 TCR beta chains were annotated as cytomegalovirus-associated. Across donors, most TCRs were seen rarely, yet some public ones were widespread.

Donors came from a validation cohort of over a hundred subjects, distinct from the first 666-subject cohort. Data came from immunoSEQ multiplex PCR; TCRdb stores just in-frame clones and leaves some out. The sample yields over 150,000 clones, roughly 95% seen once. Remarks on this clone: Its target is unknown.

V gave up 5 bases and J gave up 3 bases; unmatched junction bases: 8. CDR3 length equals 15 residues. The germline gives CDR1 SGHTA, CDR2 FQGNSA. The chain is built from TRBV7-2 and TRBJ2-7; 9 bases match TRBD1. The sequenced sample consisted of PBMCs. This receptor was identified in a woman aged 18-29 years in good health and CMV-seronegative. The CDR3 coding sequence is TGTGCCAGCAGCGAACCCGGGACAGGGTACTACGAGCAGTACTTC. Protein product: CASSEPGTGYYEQYF.